This T cell receptor (beta chain) appears in the sequencing data of a study of blood T cell repertoires in COVID-19. About the study: From the United States, Italy and Spain came samples of acute and convalescent COVID-19.

In the original workflow: Amplification from reference gene primers served as the basis for estimated nucleated cell counts. Generated by immunoSEQ multiplex PCR, the TCRdb table keeps only in-frame clones and is missing some. V, J and clone size reflect that table, while D and trimming were determined from the DNA. This table has about 160,000 clones, roughly 80% appearing once. The study counted Cohort 3 donors as recovered given two negative PCRs, clearance, or symptom resolution. The receptor was isolated from a woman aged 55-70 years who had recovered from COVID-19. Material for sequencing was PBMCs or T cells enriched from blood (not recorded which).

The DNA of the CDR3 is TGTGCCAGTAGTATAGGGTACAGCTCTGGAAACACCATATATTTT. This gives the protein CASSIGYSSGNTIYF. The chain couples TRBV19 to TRBJ1-3, with D uncertain. The CDR3 covers 15 residues. Trimming pared 1 base from V and 0 bases from J, leaving 7 bases between. The V gene's germline CDR1 is LNHDA and CDR2 SQIVND (reference sequence).